Presented here are 20 T cell receptor beta chains from one specimen sequenced in a study of T cell changes during pregnancy in multiple sclerosis. Measured with immunoSEQ multiplex PCR; TCRdb has only the in-frame clones, and not every one. This table has under 55,000 clones, approximately 90% appearing once. Sequencing was carried out using PBMCs (not recorded whether the cells were cultured). These TCRs come from a female donor with multiple sclerosis, enrolled in a pregnancy study.

The CDR3 nucleotides are TGTGCCAGCAGACGTCTAGCGGGAGACACCTACAATGAGCAGTTCTTC. It is translated as CASRRLAGDTYNEQFF. This chain connects TRBV7-9 to TRBJ2-1, with 10 nucleotides matching TRBD2. The germline CDR1 and CDR2 sequences are SEHNR and FQNEAQ (reference sequence). The CDR3 contains 16 residues. With V trimmed by 6 bases and J by 2 bases, 7 bases remained unmatched.

The rearrangement links TRBV6-6 to TRBJ2-7; D perhaps matches TRBD1 (5 bases). The germline V gene encodes CDR1 MNHNY and CDR2 SVGAGI (reference sequence). The CDR3 totals 15 residues. Trimming took off 6 bases at V and 5 bases at J, with 20 bases between the two ends. CDR3 coding DNA: TGTGCCAGCAGCCCGCAAGACGCTAGGGGCCACGAGCAGTACTTC. It translates to CASSPQDARGHEQYF.

The rearrangement uses TRBV5-1 and TRBJ1-1; TRBD1 matches at 10 bases. Germline trimming cut 3 bases from V and 7 bases from J; bases unmatched to any gene: 6. CDR3 length: 14 residues. The V gene's germline CDR1 is SGHRS and CDR2 YFSETQ. The CDR3, as DNA: TGCGCCAGCAGCTGGACAGGGGGTAGTGGTGAAGCTTTCTTT. It encodes CASSWTGGSGEAFF.

The chain carries TRBV12-5 and TRBJ1-1, with a possible D match to TRBD1 (5 bases). Per germline, CDR1 LGHNT and CDR2 FRNRAP. The CDR3 has 17 residues. Deletions cut 4 bases from V and 1 base from J, with 19 bases between. Written as DNA, the CDR3 is TGTGCTAGTGGTTCCGGAGGTTGGGGGAAGGGGAACACTGAAGCTTTCTTT. Translated: CASGSGGWGKGNTEAFF.

The count of this clone is one. CDR3 sequence reads: CASSPPMNEQFF. DNA for the CDR3: TGTGCCAGCAGCCCGCCGATGAATGAGCAGTTCTTC. The chain is built from TRBV7-2 and TRBJ2-1; D remains ambiguous. Germline CDR1 reads SGHTA; CDR2 reads FQGNSA. V was clipped by 5 bases and J by 7 bases, with 9 bases between them. The CDR3 is 12 residues long.

DNA for the CDR3: TGTGCCTGGAGTCGTAGGGGGTTGCGGAACACCGGGGAGCTGTTTTTT. Amino acid sequence: CAWSRRGLRNTGELFF. The J gene is TRBJ2-2, the V gene TRBV30; weak D call: TRBD1 (6 bases). Germline CDR1 is GTSNPN and CDR2 is SVGIG (reference sequence). V lost 2 bases, J lost 1 base, and 14 bases lay in between. The CDR3 loop spans 16 amino acids.

This clone was counted between two and nine times. The J gene is TRBJ2-6, the V gene TRBV4-2; no definite D call. The CDR3 has 17 residues. The ends were cut back, 1 base at V and 0 bases at J, with 10 bases in the middle. The germline CDR1 and CDR2 sequences are LGHNA and YNFKEQ. In nucleotides, the CDR3 is TGTGCCAGCAGCCAAGTCGGCAGTCTCTCTGGGGCCAACGTCCTGACTTTC. Translation: CASSQVGSLSGANVLTF.

There are a few counts of this clone. The rearrangement links TRBV5-1 to TRBJ2-7, with 8 bases lining up with TRBD1. Looked up from germline, CDR1 is SGHRS and CDR2 is YFSETQ. V trimming: 0 bases; J trimming: 3 bases; junction bases outside the gene matches: 5. The CDR3 spans 15 residues. The CDR3 region is CASSLGGTGNYEQYF. CDR3 DNA sequence: TGCGCCAGCAGCTTGGGAGGGACAGGCAACTACGAGCAGTACTTC. The whole variable domain, remainder taken from reference TRBV5-1 and TRBJ2-7, is KAGVTQTPRYLIKTRGQQVTLSCSPISGHRSVSWYQQTPGQGLQFLFEYFSETQRNKGNFPGRFSGRQFSNSRSEMNVSTLELGDSALYLCASSLGGTGNYEQYFGPGTRLTVT.

V is TRBV4-3 and J is TRBJ1-4, with D maybe TRBD1 (5 bases). V dropped 2 bases and J dropped 10 bases, with 14 bases sitting between them. Germline V gene sequence: CDR1 LGHNA, CDR2 YSLEER. CDR3 length: 14 amino acids. The CDR3 protein is CASSQIDRGPKLFF. The CDR3 DNA sequence: TGCGCCAGCAGCCAAATTGATAGGGGTCCAAAACTGTTTTTT.

The rearrangement uses TRBV4-3 and TRBJ2-2; D is undetermined. Trimming took off 1 base at V and 2 bases at J, with 20 bases between the two ends. From germline, CDR1 is LGHNA and CDR2 YSLEER. CDR3 length: 19 residues. The CDR3 loop is CASSQVGGAASSNTGELFF. In nucleotides, the CDR3 is TGCGCCAGCAGCCAAGTGGGTGGTGCGGCGTCAAGTAACACCGGGGAGCTGTTTTTT.

The chain employs TRBV29-1 and TRBJ1-1, with 11 bases fitting TRBD1. Trimming cost V 5 bases and J 5 bases; bases outside gene matches: 7. Germline lookup yields CDR1 SQVTM and CDR2 ANQGSEA. The CDR3 extends over 14 amino acids. CDR3 sequence: CSVSGQGGSTEAFF. The CDR3, as DNA: TGCAGCGTTTCGGGACAGGGGGGAAGTACTGAAGCTTTCTTT.

The rearrangement links TRBV19 to TRBJ2-7, with TRBD1 identical over 8 bases. The CDR3 is 13 residues long. The V gene's germline CDR1 is LNHDA and CDR2 SQIVND (reference sequence). The trim removed 4 bases at V and 5 bases at J, leaving 4 bases unmatched. The CDR3 bases are TGTGCCAGTAGTACCTCAGGGGGCAACGAGCAGTACTTC. It yields the protein CASSTSGGNEQYF.

The chain uses TRBV4-1 and TRBJ2-1; no clear D gene. This CDR3 is 15 amino acids long. Between the trimmed V and J ends, which lost 0 bases and 5 bases, there was a span of 11 bases. Looked up from germline, CDR1 is MGHRA and CDR2 is YSYEKL. The CDR3 region is CASSQDPPGHNEQFF. For the CDR3, the DNA is TGCGCCAGCAGCCAAGATCCCCCTGGACACAATGAGCAGTTCTTC.

This chain joins TRBV27 and TRBJ2-1, with 8 bases lining up with TRBD1. J lost 7 bases, V lost 7 bases, and 18 bases had no gene match. This CDR3 comprises 17 residues. Looked up from germline, CDR1 is MNHEY and CDR2 is SMNVEV (reference sequence). The CDR3 loop is CASNGQGARGSFNEQFF. CDR3 DNA: TGTGCCAGCAACGGCCAGGGGGCGCGAGGTTCCTTTAATGAGCAGTTCTTC.

The chain has TRBV5-1 and TRBJ1-4, with D perhaps matching TRBD1 (6 bases). The CDR3 consists of 15 residues. V was pared by 2 bases and J by 4 bases, with 12 bases between. From germline, CDR1 is SGHRS and CDR2 YFSETQ. The CDR3 sequence is CASSFGGQVNEKLFF. As DNA, the CDR3 is TGCGCCAGCAGCTTCGGGGGGCAGGTTAATGAAAAACTGTTTTTT.

This chain connects TRBV23-1 to TRBJ1-3; no clear D gene. TRBV23-1 carries the ORF label, with uncertain function. V was pared by 0 bases and J by 4 bases, with 10 bases between. This CDR3 is 15 amino acids long. CDR3 amino acids: CASSQSAGIGNTIYF. In DNA form, the CDR3 reads TGCGCCAGCAGTCAATCGGCGGGGATCGGAAACACCATATATTTT.

The CDR3 sequence is CASSLRVGSSTDTQYF. The CDR3 DNA reads TGTGCCAGCAGTTTAAGGGTCGGCTCTAGCACAGATACGCAGTATTTT. The V call is TRBV28, the J call TRBJ2-3; D gene unclear. The CDR3 extends over 16 amino acids. The germline V and J ends were trimmed by 2 bases and 0 bases, with 12 bases remaining between them. In germline, CDR1 is MDHEN, CDR2 SYDVKM.

This chain links TRBV5-1 with TRBJ1-1; unclear D gene. Germline-derived CDR1 and CDR2 are SGHRS and YFSETQ. This CDR3 comprises 15 residues. Trimming cost V 1 base and J 3 bases, with 13 bases left between them. CDR3 sequence reads: CASSLKGRAYTEAFF. DNA for the CDR3: TGCGCCAGCAGCTTGAAAGGGCGTGCGTACACTGAAGCTTTCTTT.

The chain joins TRBV11-3 to TRBJ2-7; TRBD1 matches 10 bases. J was trimmed by 6 bases and V by 5 bases; bases with no gene match: 16. In germline, CDR1 is SGHNT, CDR2 YENEEA. The CDR3 runs 17 residues. The CDR3 nucleotides are TGTGCCAGCAGCCCGACCTCCGGGACAGGGGCCCTTAGCGAGCAGTACTTC. Translation: CASSPTSGTGALSEQYF.

The chain joins TRBV7-9 to TRBJ1-4, with D unresolved. The CDR3 covers 16 residues. Germline V CDR1 and CDR2: SEHNR, FQNEAQ (reference sequence). V was shortened by 5 bases and J by 0 bases, with 13 bases between the two germline ends. CDR3 sequence reads: CASSHFLGTTNEKLFF. CDR3 DNA: TGTGCCAGCAGCCACTTTCTGGGGACAACTAATGAAAAACTGTTTTTT.